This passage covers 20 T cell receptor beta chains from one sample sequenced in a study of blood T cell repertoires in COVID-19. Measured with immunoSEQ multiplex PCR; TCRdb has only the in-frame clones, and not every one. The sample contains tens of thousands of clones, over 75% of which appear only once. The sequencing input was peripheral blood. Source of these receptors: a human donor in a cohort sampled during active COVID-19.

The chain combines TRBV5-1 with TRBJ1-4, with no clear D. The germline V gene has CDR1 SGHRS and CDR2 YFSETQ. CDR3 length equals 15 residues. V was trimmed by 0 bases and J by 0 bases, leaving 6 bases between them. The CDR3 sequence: CASSLVSATNEKLFF. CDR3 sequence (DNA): TGCGCCAGCAGCTTGGTGTCTGCAACTAATGAAAAACTGTTTTTT.

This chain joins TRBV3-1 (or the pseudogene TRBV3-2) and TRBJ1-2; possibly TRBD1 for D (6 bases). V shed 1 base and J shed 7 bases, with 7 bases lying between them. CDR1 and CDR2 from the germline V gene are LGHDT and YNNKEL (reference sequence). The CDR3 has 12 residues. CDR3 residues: CASSQVDSGYTF. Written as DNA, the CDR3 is TGTGCCAGCAGCCAAGTGGACAGTGGCTACACCTTC.

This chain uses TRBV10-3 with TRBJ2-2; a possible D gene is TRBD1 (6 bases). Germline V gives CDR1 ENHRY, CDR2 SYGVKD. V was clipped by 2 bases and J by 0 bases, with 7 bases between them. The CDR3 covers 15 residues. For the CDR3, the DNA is TGTGCCATCAGTGAGCGACAGGCGAACACCGGGGAGCTGTTTTTT. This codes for CAISERQANTGELFF.

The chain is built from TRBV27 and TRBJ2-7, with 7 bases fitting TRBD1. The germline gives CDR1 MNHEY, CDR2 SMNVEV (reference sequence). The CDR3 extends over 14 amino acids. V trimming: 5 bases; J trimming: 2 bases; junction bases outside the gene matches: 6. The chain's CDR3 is CASSQQGPAYEQYF. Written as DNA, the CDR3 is TGTGCCAGCAGTCAACAGGGGCCAGCCTACGAGCAGTACTTC.

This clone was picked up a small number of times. CDR3 nucleotide sequence: TGTGCCAGCAGAAGGGGTACGGATTCACCCCTCCACTTT. Translated: CASRRGTDSPLHF. The rearrangement links TRBV25-1 to TRBJ1-6, with a possible D match to TRBD1 (5 bases). Trimming took 6 bases from V and 8 from J, leaving 11 bases between them. The CDR3 contains 13 residues. Germline V gene lookup returns CDR1 MGHDK and CDR2 SYGVNS.

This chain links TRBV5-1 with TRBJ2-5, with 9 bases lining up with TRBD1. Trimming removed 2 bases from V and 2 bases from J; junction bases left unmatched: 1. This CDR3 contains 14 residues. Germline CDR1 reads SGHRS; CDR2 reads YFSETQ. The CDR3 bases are TGCGCCAGCAGCTTCGGGACAGGGCAAGAGACCCAGTACTTC. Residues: CASSFGTGQETQYF.

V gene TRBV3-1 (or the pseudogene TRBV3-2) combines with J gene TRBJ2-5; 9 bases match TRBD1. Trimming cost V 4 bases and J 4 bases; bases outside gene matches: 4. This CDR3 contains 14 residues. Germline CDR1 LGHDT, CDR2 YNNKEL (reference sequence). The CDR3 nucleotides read TGTGCCAGCAGCCTGGGACAGGGCCGAGAGACCCAGTACTTC. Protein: CASSLGQGRETQYF.

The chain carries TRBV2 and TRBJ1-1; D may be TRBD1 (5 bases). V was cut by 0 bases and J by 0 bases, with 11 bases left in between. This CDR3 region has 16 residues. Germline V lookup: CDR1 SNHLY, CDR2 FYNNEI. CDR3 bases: TGTGCCAGCAGTGAAGCGCGACAGTCCATGAACACTGAAGCTTTCTTT. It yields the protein CASSEARQSMNTEAFF.

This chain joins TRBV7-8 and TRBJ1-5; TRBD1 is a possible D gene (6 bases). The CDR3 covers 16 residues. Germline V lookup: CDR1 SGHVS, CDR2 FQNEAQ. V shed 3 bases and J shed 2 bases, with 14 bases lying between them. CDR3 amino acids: CASSLAGARGNQPQHF. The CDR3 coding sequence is TGTGCCAGCAGCTTGGCGGGGGCTAGGGGCAATCAGCCCCAGCATTTT.

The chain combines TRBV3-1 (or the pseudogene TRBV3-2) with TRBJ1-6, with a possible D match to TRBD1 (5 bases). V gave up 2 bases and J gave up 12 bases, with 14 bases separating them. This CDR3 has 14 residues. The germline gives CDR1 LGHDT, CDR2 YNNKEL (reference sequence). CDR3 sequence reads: CASSQQEGQGPLHF. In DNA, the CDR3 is TGTGCCAGCAGCCAACAGGAAGGTCAGGGACCCCTCCACTTT.

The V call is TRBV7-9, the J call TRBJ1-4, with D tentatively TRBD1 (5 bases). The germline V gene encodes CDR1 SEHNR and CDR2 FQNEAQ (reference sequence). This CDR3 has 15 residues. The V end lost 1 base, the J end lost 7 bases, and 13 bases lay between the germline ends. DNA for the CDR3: TGTGCCAGCAGCTTAGATCCAGGGCTGGGTGAAAAACTGTTTTTT. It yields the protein CASSLDPGLGEKLFF.

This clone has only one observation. In nucleotides, the CDR3 is TGTGCCAGCAGCTTACAGGGGGGTAACACCGGGGAGCTGTTTTTT. This encodes CASSLQGGNTGELFF. J is TRBJ2-2 and V is TRBV7-3; perhaps TRBD1 as D (7 bases). CDR1 and CDR2 (germline): SGHTA, FQGTGA. V gave up 2 bases and J gave up 2 bases, with 9 bases separating them. This CDR3 contains 15 residues.

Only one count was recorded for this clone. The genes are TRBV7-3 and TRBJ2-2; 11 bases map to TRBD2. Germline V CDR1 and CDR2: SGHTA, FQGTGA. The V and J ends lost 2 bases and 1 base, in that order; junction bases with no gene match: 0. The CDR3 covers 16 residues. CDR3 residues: CASSLGLAGNTGELFF. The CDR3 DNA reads TGTGCCAGCAGCTTAGGACTAGCGGGGAACACCGGGGAGCTGTTTTTT.

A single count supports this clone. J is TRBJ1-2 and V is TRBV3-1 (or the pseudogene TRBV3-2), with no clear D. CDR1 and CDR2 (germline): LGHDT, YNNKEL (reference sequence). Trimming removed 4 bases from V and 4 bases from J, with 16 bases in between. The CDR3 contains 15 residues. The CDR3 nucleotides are TGTGCCAGCAGCCCTCCGGGGAGTGGAAGCTATGGCTACACCTTC. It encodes CASSPPGSGSYGYTF.

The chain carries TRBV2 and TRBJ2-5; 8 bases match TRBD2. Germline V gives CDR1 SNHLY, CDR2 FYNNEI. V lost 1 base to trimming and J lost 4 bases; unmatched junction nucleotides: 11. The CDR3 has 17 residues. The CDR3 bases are TGTGCCAGCAGTGAAGGGCGACGGGGGGGAACCCTAGAGACCCAGTACTTC. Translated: CASSEGRRGGTLETQYF.

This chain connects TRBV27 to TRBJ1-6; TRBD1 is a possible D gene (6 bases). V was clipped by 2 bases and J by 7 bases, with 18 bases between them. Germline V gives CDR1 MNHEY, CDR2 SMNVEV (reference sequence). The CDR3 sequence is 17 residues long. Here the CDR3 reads CASSLSRGAGRNSPLHF. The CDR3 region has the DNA TGTGCCAGCAGTTTAAGCCGGGGGGCGGGTCGGAATTCACCCCTCCACTTT.

The chain's CDR3 is CAGALVPSYEQYF. The CDR3 nucleotides read TGTGCCGGGGCGCTAGTACCCTCCTACGAGCAGTACTTC. V is TRBV6-5 and J is TRBJ2-7; tentatively, D is TRBD1 (5 bases). Germline-derived CDR1 and CDR2 are MNHEY and SVGAGI. V dropped 11 bases and J dropped 0 bases, with 14 bases sitting between them. This CDR3 region has 13 residues.

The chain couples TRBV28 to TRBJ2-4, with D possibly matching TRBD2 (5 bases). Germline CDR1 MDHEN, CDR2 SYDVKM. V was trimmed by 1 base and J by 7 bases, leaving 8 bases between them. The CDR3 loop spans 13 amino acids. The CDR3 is CASSLLRANIQYF. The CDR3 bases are TGTGCCAGCAGTTTATTGCGGGCGAACATTCAGTACTTC.

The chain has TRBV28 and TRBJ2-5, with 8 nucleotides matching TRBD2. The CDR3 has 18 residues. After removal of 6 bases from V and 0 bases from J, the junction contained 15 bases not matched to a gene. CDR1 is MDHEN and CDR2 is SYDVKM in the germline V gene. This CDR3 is CASRLLERGRAYQETQYF. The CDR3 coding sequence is TGTGCCAGCAGACTCCTGGAGCGGGGGAGAGCCTACCAAGAGACCCAGTACTTC.

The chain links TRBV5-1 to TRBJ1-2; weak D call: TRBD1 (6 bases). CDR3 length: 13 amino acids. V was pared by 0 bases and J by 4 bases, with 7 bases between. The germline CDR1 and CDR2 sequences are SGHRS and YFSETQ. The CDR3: CASSLGQVYGYTF. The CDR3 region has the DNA TGCGCCAGCAGCTTGGGACAGGTCTATGGCTACACCTTC.